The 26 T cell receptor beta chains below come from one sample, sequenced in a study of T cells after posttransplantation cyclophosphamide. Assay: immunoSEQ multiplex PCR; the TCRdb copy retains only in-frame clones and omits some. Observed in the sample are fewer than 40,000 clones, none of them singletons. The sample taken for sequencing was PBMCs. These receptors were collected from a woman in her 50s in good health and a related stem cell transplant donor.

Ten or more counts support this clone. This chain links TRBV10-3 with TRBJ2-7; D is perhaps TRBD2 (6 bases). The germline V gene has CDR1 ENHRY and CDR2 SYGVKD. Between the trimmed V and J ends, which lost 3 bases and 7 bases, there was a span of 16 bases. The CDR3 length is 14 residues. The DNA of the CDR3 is TGTGCCATCAGTGAATCGTTGGTAGGAGGGGAGCAGTACTTC. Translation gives CAISESLVGGEQYF.

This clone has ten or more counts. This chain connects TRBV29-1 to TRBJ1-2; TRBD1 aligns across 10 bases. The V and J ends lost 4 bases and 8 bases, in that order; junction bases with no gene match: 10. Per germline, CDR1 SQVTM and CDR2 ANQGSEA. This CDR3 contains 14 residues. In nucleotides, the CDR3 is TGCAGCGTTGGGCCCGGACAGGGGGTAGAGGGCTACACCTTC. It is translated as CSVGPGQGVEGYTF.

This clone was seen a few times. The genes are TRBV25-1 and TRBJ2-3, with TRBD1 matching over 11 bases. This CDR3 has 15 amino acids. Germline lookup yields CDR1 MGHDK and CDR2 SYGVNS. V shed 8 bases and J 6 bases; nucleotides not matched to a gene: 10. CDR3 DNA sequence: TGTGCCAGCGGCAGGACAGGGGGCTTGGGGGATACGCAGTATTTT. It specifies CASGRTGGLGDTQYF.

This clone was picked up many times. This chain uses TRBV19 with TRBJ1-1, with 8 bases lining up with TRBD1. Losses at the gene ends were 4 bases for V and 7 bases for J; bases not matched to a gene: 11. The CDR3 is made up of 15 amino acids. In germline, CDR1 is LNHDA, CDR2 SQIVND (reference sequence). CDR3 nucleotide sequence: TGTGCCAGTAGTAGCGTCGACAGGGGCTCTAATGAAGCTTTCTTT. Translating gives CASSSVDRGSNEAFF.

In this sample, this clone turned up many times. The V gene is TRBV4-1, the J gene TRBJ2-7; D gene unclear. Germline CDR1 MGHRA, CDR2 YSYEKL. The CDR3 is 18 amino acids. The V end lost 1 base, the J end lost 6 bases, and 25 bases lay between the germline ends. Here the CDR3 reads CASSQGNPIVGLSGEQYF. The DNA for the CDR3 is TGCGCCAGCAGCCAAGGGAACCCGATTGTCGGTCTGTCGGGCGAGCAGTACTTC.

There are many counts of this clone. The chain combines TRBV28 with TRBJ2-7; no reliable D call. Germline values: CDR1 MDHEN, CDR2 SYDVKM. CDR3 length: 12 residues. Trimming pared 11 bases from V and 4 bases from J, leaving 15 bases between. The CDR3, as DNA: TGTGCCTCCGAAGACCGCAGGTACGAGCAGTACTTC. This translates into CASEDRRYEQYF.

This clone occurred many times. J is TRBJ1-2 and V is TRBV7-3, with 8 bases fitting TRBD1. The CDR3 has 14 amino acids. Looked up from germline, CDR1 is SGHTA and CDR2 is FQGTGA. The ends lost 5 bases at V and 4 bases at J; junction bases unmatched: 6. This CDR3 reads CASSQQGEGYGYTF. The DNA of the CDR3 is TGTGCCAGCAGCCAACAGGGGGAGGGCTATGGCTACACCTTC.

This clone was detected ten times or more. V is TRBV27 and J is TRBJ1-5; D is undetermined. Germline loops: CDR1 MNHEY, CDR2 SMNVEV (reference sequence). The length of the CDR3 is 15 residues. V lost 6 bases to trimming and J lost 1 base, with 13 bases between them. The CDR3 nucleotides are TGTGCCAGCAGGGTTGGGCAACAGAGCAATCAGCCCCAGCATTTT. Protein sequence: CASRVGQQSNQPQHF.

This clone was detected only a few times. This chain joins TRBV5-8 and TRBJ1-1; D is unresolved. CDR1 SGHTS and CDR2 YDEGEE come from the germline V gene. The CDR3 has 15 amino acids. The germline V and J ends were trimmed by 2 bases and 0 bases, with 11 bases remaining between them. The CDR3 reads CASSFQANVNTEAFF. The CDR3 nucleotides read TGTGCCAGCAGCTTCCAGGCGAATGTGAACACTGAAGCTTTCTTT.

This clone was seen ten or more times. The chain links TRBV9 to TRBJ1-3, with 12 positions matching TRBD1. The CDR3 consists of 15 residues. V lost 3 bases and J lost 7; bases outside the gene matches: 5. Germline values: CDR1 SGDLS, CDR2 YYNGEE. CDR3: CASSAGQGASNTIYF. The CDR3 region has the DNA TGTGCCAGCAGCGCGGGACAGGGGGCTAGTAACACCATATATTTT.

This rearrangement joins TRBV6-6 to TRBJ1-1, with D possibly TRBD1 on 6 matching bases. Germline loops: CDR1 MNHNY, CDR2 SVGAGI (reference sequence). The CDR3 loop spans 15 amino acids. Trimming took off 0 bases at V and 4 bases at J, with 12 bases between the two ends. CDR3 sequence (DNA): TGTGCCAGCAGTTACTCAAGGGGGGGAAGCACTGAAGCTTTCTTT. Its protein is CASSYSRGGSTEAFF.

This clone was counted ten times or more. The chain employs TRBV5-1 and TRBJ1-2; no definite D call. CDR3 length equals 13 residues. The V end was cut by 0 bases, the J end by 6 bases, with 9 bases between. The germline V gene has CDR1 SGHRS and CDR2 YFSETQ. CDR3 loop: CASSLAQQHGYTF. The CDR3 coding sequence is TGCGCCAGCAGCTTGGCCCAACAGCATGGCTACACCTTC.

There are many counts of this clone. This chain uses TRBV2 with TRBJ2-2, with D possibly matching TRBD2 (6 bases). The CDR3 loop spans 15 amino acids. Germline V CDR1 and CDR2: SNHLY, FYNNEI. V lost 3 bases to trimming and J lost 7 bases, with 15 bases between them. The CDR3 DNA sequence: TGTGCCAGCAGTGACTACGGGGGTGGAAGCGGGGAGCTGTTTTTT. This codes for CASSDYGGGSGELFF. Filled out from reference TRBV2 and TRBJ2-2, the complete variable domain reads EPEVTQTPSHQVTQMGQEVILRCVPISNHLYFYWYRQILGQKVEFLVSFYNNEISEKSEIFDDQFSVERPDGSNFTLKIRSTKLEDSAMYFCASSDYGGGSGELFFGEGSRLTVL.

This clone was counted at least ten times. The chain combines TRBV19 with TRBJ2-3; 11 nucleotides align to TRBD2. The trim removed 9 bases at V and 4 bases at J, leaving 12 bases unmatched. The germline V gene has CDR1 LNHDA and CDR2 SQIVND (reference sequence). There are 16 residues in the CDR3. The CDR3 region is CASAQGASGGSDTQYF. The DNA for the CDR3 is TGTGCCAGCGCACAGGGAGCTAGCGGGGGGTCAGATACGCAGTATTTT. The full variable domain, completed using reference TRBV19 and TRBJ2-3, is DGGITQSPKYLFRKEGQNVTLSCEQNLNHDAMYWYRQDPGQGLRLIYYSQIVNDFQKGDIAEGYSVSREKKESFPLTVTSAQKNPTAFYLCASAQGASGGSDTQYFGPGTRLTVL.

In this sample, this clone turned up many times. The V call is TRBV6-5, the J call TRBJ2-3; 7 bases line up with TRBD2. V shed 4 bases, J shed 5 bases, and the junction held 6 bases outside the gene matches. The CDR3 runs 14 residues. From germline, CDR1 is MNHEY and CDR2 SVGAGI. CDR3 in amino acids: CASSFREDLDTQYF. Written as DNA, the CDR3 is TGTGCCAGCAGTTTTCGGGAGGATTTAGATACGCAGTATTTT.

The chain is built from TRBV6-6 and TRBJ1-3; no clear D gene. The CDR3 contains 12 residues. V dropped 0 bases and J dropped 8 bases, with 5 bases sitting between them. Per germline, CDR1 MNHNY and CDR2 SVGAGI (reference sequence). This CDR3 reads CASSYSGDTIYF. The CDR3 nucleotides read TGTGCCAGCAGTTACTCGGGAGACACCATATATTTT.

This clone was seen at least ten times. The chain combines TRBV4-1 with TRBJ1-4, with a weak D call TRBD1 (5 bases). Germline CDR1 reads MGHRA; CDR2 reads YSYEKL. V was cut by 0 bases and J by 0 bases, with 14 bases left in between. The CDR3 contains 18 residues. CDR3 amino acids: CASSQDAGQGSTNEKLFF. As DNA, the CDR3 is TGCGCCAGCAGCCAAGATGCTGGGCAGGGCTCAACTAATGAAAAACTGTTTTTT.

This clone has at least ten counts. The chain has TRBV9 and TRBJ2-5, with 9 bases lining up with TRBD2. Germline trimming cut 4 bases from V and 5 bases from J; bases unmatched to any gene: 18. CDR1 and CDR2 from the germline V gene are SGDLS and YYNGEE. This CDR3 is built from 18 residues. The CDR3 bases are TGTGCCAGCAGCCCCCATGGGGGGGCGGGGGGGCTAAGGGAGACCCAGTACTTC. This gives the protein CASSPHGGAGGLRETQYF.

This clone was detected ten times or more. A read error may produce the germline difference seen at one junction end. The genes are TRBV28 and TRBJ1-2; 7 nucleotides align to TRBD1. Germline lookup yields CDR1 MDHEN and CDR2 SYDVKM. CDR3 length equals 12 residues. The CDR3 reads CASRTGTVLPSF. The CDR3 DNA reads TGTGCCAGCAGGACCGGGACAGTCCTACCCTCCTTC.

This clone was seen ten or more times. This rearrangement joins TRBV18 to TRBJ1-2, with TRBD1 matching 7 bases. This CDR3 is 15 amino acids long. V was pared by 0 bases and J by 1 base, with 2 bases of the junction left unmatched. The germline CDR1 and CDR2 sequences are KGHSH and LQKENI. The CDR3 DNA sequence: TGTGCCAGCTCACCACCATCAGGGGGTAACTATGGCTACACCTTC. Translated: CASSPPSGGNYGYTF.

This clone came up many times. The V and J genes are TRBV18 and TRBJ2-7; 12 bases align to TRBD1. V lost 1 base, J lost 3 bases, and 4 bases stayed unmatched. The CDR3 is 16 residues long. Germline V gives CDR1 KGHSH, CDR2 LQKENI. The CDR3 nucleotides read TGTGCCAGCTCACCACAAGGGACAGGGGGCAGCTACGAGCAGTACTTC. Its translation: CASSPQGTGGSYEQYF.

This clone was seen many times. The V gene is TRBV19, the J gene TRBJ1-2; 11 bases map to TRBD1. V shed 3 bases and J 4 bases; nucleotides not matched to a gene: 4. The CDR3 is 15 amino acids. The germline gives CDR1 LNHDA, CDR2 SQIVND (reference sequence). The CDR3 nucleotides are TGTGCCAGTAGTATGGACAGGGGGCGCCTCTATGGCTACACCTTC. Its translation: CASSMDRGRLYGYTF.

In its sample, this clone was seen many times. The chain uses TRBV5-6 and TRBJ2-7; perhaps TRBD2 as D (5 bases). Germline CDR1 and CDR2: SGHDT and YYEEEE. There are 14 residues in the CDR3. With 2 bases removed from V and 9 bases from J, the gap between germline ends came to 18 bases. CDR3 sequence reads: CASSLSWQEERQYF. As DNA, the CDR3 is TGTGCCAGCAGCTTATCTTGGCAGGAGGAGAGGCAGTACTTC.

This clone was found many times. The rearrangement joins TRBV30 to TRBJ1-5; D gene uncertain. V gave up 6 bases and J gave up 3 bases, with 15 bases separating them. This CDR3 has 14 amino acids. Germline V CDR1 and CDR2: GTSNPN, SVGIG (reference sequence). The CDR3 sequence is CACPDRGVNQPQHF. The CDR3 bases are TGTGCCTGTCCGGACCGGGGAGTCAATCAGCCCCAGCATTTT. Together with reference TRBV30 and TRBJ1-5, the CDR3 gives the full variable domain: SQTIHQWPATLVQPVGSPLSLECTVEGTSNPNLYWYRQAAGRGLQLLFYSVGIGQISSEVPQNLSASRPQDRQFILSSKKLLLSDSGFYLCACPDRGVNQPQHFGDGTRLSIL.

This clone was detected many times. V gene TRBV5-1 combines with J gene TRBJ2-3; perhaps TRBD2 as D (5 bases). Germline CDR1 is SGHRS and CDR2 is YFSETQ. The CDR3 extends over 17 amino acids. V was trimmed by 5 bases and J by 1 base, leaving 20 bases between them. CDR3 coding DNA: TGCGCCAGCAGACAAACCGTTTTGCGGGCTCGCACAGATACGCAGTATTTT. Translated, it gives CASRQTVLRARTDTQYF.

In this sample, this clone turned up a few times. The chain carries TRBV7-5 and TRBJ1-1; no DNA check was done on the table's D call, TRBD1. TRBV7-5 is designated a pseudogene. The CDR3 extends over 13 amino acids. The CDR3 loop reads CARSLAESGEAFF. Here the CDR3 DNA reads TGTGCCAGAAGCTTAGCTGAATCAGGTGAAGCTTTCTTT.